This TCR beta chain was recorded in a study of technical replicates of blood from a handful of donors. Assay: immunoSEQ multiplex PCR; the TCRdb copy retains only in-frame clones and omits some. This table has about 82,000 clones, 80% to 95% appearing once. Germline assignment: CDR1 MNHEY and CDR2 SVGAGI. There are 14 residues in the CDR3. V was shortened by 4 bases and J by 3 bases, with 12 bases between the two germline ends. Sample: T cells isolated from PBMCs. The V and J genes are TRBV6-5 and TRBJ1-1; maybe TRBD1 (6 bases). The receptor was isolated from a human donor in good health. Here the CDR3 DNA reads TGTGCCAGCAGTTTAACAGGGTCGGACACTGAAGCTTTCTTT. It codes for CASSLTGSDTEAFF.